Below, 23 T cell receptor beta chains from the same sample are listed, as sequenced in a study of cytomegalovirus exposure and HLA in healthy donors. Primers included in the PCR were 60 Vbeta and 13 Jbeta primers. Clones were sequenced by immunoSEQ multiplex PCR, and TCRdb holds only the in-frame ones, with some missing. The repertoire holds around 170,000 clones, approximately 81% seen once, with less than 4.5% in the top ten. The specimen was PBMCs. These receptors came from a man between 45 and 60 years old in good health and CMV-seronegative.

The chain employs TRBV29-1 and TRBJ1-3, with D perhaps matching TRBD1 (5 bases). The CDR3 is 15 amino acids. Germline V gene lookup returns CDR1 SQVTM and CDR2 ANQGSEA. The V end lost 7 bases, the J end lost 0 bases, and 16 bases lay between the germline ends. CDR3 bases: TGCAGCGCCTTCTTGACAGCTAGCTCTGGAAACACCATATATTTT. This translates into CSAFLTASSGNTIYF.

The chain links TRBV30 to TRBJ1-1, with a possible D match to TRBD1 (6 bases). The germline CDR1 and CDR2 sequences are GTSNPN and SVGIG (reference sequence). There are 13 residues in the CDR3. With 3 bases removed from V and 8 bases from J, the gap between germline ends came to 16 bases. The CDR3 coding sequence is TGTGCCTGGAGCAAACAGGGAGTAGACGAAGCTTTCTTT. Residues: CAWSKQGVDEAFF.

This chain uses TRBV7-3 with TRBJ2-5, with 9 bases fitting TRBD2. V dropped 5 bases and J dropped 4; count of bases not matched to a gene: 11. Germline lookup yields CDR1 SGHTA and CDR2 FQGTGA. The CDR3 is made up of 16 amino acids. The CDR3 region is CASSPMGRGGAETQYF. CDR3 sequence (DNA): TGTGCCAGCAGCCCTATGGGGCGGGGGGGCGCAGAGACCCAGTACTTC. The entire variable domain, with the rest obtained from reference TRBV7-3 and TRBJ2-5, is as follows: GAGVSQTPSNKVTEKGKYVELRCDPISGHTALYWYRQSLGQGPEFLIYFQGTGAADDSGLPNDRFFAVRPEGSVSTLKIQRTERGDSAVYLCASSPMGRGGAETQYFGPGTRLLVL.

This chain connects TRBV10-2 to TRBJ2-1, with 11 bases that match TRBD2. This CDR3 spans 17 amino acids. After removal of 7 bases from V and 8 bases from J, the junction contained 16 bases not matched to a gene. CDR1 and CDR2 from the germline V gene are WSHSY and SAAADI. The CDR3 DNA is TGCGCCAGCAATGACCCCCAGACTAGCGGGGCTGCACATGAGCAGTTCTTC. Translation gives CASNDPQTSGAAHEQFF.

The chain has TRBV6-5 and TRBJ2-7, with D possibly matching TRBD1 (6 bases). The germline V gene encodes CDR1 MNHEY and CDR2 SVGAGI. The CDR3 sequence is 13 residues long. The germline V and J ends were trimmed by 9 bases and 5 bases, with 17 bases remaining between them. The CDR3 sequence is CAREKWDKNEQYF. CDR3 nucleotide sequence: TGTGCCAGAGAAAAGTGGGACAAGAACGAGCAGTACTTC.

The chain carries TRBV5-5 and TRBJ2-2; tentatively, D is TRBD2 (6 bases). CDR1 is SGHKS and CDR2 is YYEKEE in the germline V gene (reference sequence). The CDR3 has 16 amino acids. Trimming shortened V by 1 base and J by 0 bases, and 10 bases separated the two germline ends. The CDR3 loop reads CASSLREDSNTGELFF. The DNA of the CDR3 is TGTGCCAGCAGCTTGAGGGAGGATTCGAACACCGGGGAGCTGTTTTTT.

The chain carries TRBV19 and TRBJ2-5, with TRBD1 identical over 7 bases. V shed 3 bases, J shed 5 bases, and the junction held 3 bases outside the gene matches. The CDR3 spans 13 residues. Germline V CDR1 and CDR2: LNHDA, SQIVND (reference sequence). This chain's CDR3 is CASSIYRGETQYF. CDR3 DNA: TGTGCCAGTAGTATTTACAGGGGTGAGACCCAGTACTTC. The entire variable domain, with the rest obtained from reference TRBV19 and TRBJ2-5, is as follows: DGGITQSPKYLFRKEGQNVTLSCEQNLNHDAMYWYRQDPGQGLRLIYYSQIVNDFQKGDIAEGYSVSREKKESFPLTVTSAQKNPTAFYLCASSIYRGETQYFGPGTRLLVL.

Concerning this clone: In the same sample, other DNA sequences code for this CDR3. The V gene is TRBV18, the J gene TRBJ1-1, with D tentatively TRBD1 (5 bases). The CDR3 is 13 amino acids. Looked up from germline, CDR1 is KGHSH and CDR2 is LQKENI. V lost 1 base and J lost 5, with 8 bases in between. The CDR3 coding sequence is TGTGCCAGCTCACCACGGGCAGGGACTGAAGCTTTCTTT. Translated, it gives CASSPRAGTEAFF.

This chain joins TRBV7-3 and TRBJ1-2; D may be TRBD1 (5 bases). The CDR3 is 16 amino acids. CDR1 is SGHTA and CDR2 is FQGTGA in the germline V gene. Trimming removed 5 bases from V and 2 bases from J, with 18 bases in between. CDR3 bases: TGTGCCAGCAGCCCGGGCGGGGCGGTGCACAACTATGGCTACACCTTC. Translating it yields CASSPGGAVHNYGYTF. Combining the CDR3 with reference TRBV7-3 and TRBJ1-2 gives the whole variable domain GAGVSQTPSNKVTEKGKYVELRCDPISGHTALYWYRQSLGQGPEFLIYFQGTGAADDSGLPNDRFFAVRPEGSVSTLKIQRTERGDSAVYLCASSPGGAVHNYGYTFGSGTRLTVV.

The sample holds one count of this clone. The CDR3 coding sequence is TGCGCCAGCAGCCAATATTCTTTAGCTCTTTCGGGCGAGCAGTACTTC. It is translated as CASSQYSLALSGEQYF. The rearrangement joins TRBV4-3 to TRBJ2-7; D unresolved. V gave up 2 bases and J gave up 6 bases, with 20 bases separating them. The CDR3 runs 16 residues. Germline lookup yields CDR1 LGHNA and CDR2 YSLEER.

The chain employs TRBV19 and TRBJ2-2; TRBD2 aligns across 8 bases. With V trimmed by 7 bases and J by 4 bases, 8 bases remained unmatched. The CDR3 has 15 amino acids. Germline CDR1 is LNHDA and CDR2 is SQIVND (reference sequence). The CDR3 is CASIPGGLLTGELFF. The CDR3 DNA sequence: TGTGCCAGTATCCCGGGGGGGCTGCTCACCGGGGAGCTGTTTTTT.

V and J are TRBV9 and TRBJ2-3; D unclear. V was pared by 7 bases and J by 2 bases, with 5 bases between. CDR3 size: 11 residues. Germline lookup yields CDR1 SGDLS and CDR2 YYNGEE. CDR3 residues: CASSLTDTQYF. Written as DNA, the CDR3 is TGTGCCAGCTCCCTCACAGATACGCAGTATTTT.

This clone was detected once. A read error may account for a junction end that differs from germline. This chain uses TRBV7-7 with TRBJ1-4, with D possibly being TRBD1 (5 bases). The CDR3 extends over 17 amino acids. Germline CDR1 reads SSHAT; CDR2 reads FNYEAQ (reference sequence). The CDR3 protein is CASSPLGLTRGGEKLFF. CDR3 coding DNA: TGTGCTAGCAGCCCATTAGGACTTACTCGGGGGGGAGAAAAACTGTTTTTT.

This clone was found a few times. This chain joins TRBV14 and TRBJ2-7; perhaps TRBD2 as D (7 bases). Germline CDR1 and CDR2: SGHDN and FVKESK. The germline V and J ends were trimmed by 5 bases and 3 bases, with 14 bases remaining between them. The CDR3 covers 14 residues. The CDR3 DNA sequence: TGTGCCAGCAGCGTTGTAGGGGGGGTCTACGAGCAGTACTTC. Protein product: CASSVVGGVYEQYF.

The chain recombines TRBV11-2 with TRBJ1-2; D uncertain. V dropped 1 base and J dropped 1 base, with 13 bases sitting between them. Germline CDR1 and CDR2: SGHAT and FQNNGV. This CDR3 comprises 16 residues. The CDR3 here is CASSLGSTTLNYGYTF. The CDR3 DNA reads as TGTGCCAGCAGCTTAGGATCTACCACCCTTAACTATGGCTACACCTTC.

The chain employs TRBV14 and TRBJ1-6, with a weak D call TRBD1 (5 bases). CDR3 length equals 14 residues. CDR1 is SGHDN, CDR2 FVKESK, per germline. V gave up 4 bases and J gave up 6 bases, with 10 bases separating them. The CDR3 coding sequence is TGTGCCAGCAGCCGGGGACTGCTTAATTCACCCCTCCACTTT. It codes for CASSRGLLNSPLHF.

CDR3 sequence reads: CASSIFYAGSTYQPQHF. The CDR3 DNA reads TGTGCCAGTAGTATCTTTTACGCCGGATCGACTTATCAGCCCCAGCATTTT. The chain uses TRBV19 and TRBJ1-5; D remains unclear. Trimming removed 3 bases from V and 5 bases from J, with 20 bases in between. The CDR3 length is 17 residues. Germline lookup yields CDR1 LNHDA and CDR2 SQIVND (reference sequence).

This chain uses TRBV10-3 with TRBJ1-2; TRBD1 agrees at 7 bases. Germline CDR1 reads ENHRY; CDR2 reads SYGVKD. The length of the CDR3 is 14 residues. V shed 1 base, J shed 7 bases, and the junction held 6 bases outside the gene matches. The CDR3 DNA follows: TGTGCCATCAGTGAGTTTACAGGGGAAGCTGGCTACACCTTC. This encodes CAISEFTGEAGYTF.

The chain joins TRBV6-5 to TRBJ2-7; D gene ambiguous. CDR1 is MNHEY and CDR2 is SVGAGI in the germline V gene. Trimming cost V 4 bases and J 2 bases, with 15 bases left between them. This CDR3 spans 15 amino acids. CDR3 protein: CASSSAAASTYEQYF. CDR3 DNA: TGTGCCAGCAGTTCCGCGGCAGCCAGCACCTACGAGCAGTACTTC.

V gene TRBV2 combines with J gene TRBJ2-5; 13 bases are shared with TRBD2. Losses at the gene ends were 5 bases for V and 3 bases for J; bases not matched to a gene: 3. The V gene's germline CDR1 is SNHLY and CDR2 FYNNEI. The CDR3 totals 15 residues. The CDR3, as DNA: TGTGCCAGCAGTCTACTAGCGGGGGGGGAAGAGACCCAGTACTTC. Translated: CASSLLAGGEETQYF.

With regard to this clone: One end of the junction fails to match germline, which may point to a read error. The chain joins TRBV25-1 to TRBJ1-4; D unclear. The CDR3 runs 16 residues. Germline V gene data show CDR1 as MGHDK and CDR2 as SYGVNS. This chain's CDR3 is CAGSAYGGGSNEKLFF. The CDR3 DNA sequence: TGTGCCGGCAGTGCATATGGAGGAGGTTCTAATGAAAAACTGTTTTTT.

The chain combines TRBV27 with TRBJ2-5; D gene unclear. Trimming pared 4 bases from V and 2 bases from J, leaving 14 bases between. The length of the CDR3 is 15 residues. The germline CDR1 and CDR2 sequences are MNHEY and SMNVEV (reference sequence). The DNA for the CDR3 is TGTGCCAGCAGTTCAATGGCAGGCATTCAAGAGACCCAGTACTTC. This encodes CASSSMAGIQETQYF.

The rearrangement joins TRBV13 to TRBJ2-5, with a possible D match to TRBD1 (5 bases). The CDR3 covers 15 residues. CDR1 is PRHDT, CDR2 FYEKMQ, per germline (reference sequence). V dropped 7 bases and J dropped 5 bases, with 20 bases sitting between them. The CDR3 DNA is TGTGCCAGCACCCCGCAAGGGGAAGCTTGGGAGACCCAGTACTTC. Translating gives CASTPQGEAWETQYF.